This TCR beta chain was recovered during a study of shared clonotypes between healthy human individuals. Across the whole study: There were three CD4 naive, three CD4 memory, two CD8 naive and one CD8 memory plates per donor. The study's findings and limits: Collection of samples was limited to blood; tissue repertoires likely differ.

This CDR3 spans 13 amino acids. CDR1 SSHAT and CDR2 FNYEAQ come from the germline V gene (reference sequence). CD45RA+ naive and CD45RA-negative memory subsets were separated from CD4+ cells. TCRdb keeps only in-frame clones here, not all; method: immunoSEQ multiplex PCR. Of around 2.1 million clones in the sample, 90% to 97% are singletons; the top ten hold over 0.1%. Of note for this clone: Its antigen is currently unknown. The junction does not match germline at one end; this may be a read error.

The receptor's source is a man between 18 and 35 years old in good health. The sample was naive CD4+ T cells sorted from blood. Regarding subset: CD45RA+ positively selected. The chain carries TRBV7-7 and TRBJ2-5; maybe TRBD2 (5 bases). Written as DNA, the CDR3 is TGTGCTAGCAGCCCTAGAGGGTTAGAGACCCAGTACTTC. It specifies CASSPRGLETQYF. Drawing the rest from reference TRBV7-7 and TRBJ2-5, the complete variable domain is GAGVSQSPRYKVTKRGQDVTLRCDPISSHATLYWYQQALGQGPEFLTYFNYEAQPDKSGLPSDRFSAERPEGSISTLTIQRTEQRDSAMYRCASSPRGLETQYFGPGTRLLVL.